This record covers a single T cell receptor beta chain. These data belong to a study of blood T cell repertoires in COVID-19. Per the authors' pipeline: Cell counts per sample came from amplifying reference gene primers. Only in-frame clones appear in the TCRdb table, and some are missing; sequencing was by immunoSEQ multiplex PCR. That table supplies the V and J calls and clone size; D and trimming were determined from the DNA. The sample records fewer than 700,000 clones, 85% to 90% being singletons. This CDR3 contains 17 residues. The V gene end was trimmed by 3 bases and the J gene end by 3 bases; junction bases not matched to a gene: 10. Per germline, CDR1 LNHDA and CDR2 SQIVND (reference sequence).

The V call is TRBV19, the J call TRBJ1-2; 10 bases agree with TRBD1. The origin of this receptor is a woman aged 45-59 years with COVID-19, enrolled during active disease. The specimen was peripheral blood. The CDR3: CASSIPPGQGEDYGYTF. In nucleotides, the CDR3 is TGTGCCAGTAGTATCCCCCCTGGACAGGGGGAGGACTATGGCTACACCTTC. Variable domain in full (rest from reference TRBV19 and TRBJ1-2): DGGITQSPKYLFRKEGQNVTLSCEQNLNHDAMYWYRQDPGQGLRLIYYSQIVNDFQKGDIAEGYSVSREKKESFPLTVTSAQKNPTAFYLCASSIPPGQGEDYGYTFGSGTRLTVV.